The clone carrying this T cell receptor (beta chain) has at least ten counts. Antigen unknown. The entry originates in a study of regulatory T cells in long-lasting Graves disease. Broader study findings: Persistent-disease Graves' patients showed less TCR diversity than new cases.

Described time point: newly diagnosed GD, antithyroid drugs for less than 3 months. Generation of the TCR library employed RNA extracted from PBMCs. Graves' disease diagnosis used American Thyroid Association guidelines. Trimming cost V 10 bases and J 1 base, with 17 bases left between them. The CDR3 is made up of 14 amino acids. Arm-PCR of CDR3 regions with iRepertoire HTBI primers generated TCR beta libraries. One entry per CDR3 protein, called by TCRdb with MiXCR from the multiplex PCR reads. This table holds around 480,000 distinct CDR3 sequences, 15% to 20% found once. The sample was also reused in another study, on T cells in Graves' hyperthyroidism and ophthalmopathy.

The receptor's source is a woman aged 40-65 years with Graves disease. This chain joins TRBV12-3 or TRBV12-4 and TRBJ2-7; D is unresolved. Here the sequenced sample was peripheral blood mononuclear cells (PBMCs), taken at new diagnosis, from a patient treated with antithyroid drugs. The CDR3 region is CATKGPTPSYEQYF. The CDR3, as DNA: TGTGCCACAAAAGGACCGACTCCTTCCTACGAGCAGTACTTC.